A selection of T cell receptor beta chains follows, all from one sample in a study of T cells after yellow fever vaccination. TCRdb reanalysed the 5' RACE reads using MiXCR and keeps one entry per CDR3 protein. This sample has tens of thousands of distinct CDR3 sequences; about 4.6% occur once, and the top ten carry 46%. Material: CD8+ T cells sorted from PBMCs, obtained 5 days after the yellow fever booster vaccination. These receptor sequences come from a man younger than 45 who received the YFV17D yellow fever vaccine. The conserved cysteine and the conserved F or W are not part of the CDR3 here.

CDR3aa: ASTEGGGNTEAF
v_gene: TRBV11-2
j_gene: TRBJ1-1

CDR3aa: ASSYVSDIAGELF
v_gene: TRBV4-3
j_gene: TRBJ2-2

CDR3aa: ASTPQTGGVETQY
v_gene: TRBV7-9
j_gene: TRBJ2-5

CDR3aa: ASSVGTSGNTYNEQF
v_gene: TRBV9
j_gene: TRBJ2-1

CDR3aa: ASRDRLSEKLF
v_gene: TRBV10-2
j_gene: TRBJ1-4

CDR3aa: ASSLESRQPQH
v_gene: TRBV27
j_gene: TRBJ1-5

CDR3aa: ASSQEWSGRGPDTQY
v_gene: TRBV3-1
j_gene: TRBJ2-3

CDR3aa: AISDPGASQPQH
v_gene: TRBV10-3
j_gene: TRBJ1-5

CDR3aa: ASSLDELPLAGEAEETQY
v_gene: TRBV11-2
j_gene: TRBJ2-5

CDR3aa: SAYPGPGENTEAF
v_gene: TRBV20-1
j_gene: TRBJ1-1

CDR3aa: ASSGDLGQPWTDTQY
v_gene: TRBV7-9
j_gene: TRBJ2-3

CDR3aa: ASSQESYNSYEQY
v_gene: TRBV4-3
j_gene: TRBJ2-7

CDR3aa: ASSYSDYEQY
v_gene: TRBV6-6
j_gene: TRBJ2-7

CDR3aa: ASSLGGNTGELF
v_gene: TRBV12-3/TRBV12-4
j_gene: TRBJ2-2

CDR3aa: ASSVDPGLAGPYNEQF
v_gene: TRBV9
j_gene: TRBJ2-1

CDR3aa: SVEGENTGELF
v_gene: TRBV29-1
j_gene: TRBJ2-2

CDR3aa: ASGLRGPYMNTEAF
v_gene: TRBV5-6
j_gene: TRBJ1-1

CDR3aa: ASSLPGVDTEAF
v_gene: TRBV5-4
j_gene: TRBJ1-1

CDR3aa: ASSATGASYEQY
v_gene: TRBV13
j_gene: TRBJ2-7

CDR3aa: ASSSVGVLNTEAF
v_gene: TRBV12-3/TRBV12-4
j_gene: TRBJ1-1

CDR3aa: ATLRLDGQETQY
v_gene: TRBV6-2/TRBV6-3
j_gene: TRBJ2-5

CDR3aa: ASSQDSWPGQPYNEQF
v_gene: TRBV4-3
j_gene: TRBJ2-1

CDR3aa: SVEDLLTGVSYNEQF
v_gene: TRBV29-1
j_gene: TRBJ2-1